Presented here are 22 T cell receptor beta chains from one specimen sequenced in a study of cytomegalovirus exposure and HLA in healthy donors. The PCR ran on 60 Vbeta and 13 Jbeta primers. Profiling relied on immunoSEQ multiplex PCR, and the TCRdb table lists in-frame clones only, not all of them. The table includes 110,000 or so clones, 82% detected once. Sequencing was done on a sample of PBMCs. Source of these receptors: a woman younger than 35 in good health and CMV-seronegative.

A few counts support this clone. The chain couples TRBV6-6 to TRBJ1-1; D call uncertain. This CDR3 is 13 amino acids long. The V end was cut by 5 bases, the J end by 2 bases, with 9 bases between. CDR1 and CDR2 (germline): MNHNY, SVGAGI (reference sequence). CDR3 sequence: CASSLGSNTEAFF. The CDR3 bases are TGTGCCAGCAGTCTCGGGTCCAACACTGAAGCTTTCTTT.

This clone was recorded a few times. The V gene is TRBV5-1, the J gene TRBJ1-4; D is unresolved. Germline V gene data show CDR1 as SGHRS and CDR2 as YFSETQ. The length of the CDR3 is 15 residues. V shed 4 bases and J shed 4 bases, with 14 bases lying between them. The CDR3 nucleotides read TGCGCCAGCAGCCCAACGTCAGATTTTAATGAAAAACTGTTTTTT. Its translation: CASSPTSDFNEKLFF. Full variable domain (rest looked up from reference TRBV5-1 and TRBJ1-4): KAGVTQTPRYLIKTRGQQVTLSCSPISGHRSVSWYQQTPGQGLQFLFEYFSETQRNKGNFPGRFSGRQFSNSRSEMNVSTLELGDSALYLCASSPTSDFNEKLFFGSGTQLSVL.

The chain employs TRBV19 and TRBJ1-2; TRBD1 agrees at 8 bases. The CDR3 loop spans 15 amino acids. The J segment lost 6 bases and the V segment lost 1 base, leaving 7 bases of the junction unmatched. Germline CDR1 LNHDA, CDR2 SQIVND (reference sequence). This chain's CDR3 is CASSIGRQGPDGYTF. In DNA, the CDR3 is TGTGCCAGTAGTATAGGGAGACAGGGGCCCGATGGCTACACCTTC.

The V call is TRBV7-8, the J call TRBJ2-7; 7 bases are shared with TRBD2. The CDR3 length is 15 residues. The junction had 9 bases not matched to a gene; V was cut back by 4 bases and J by 3 bases. Germline CDR1 is SGHVS and CDR2 is FQNEAQ. This chain's CDR3 is CASSSGGSGLYEQYF. In nucleotides, the CDR3 is TGTGCCAGCAGCTCCGGGGGTAGCGGGCTCTACGAGCAGTACTTC.

The chain uses TRBV5-6 and TRBJ2-1, with TRBD2 identical over 8 bases. Germline V gene lookup returns CDR1 SGHDT and CDR2 YYEEEE. V dropped 4 bases and J dropped 9; count of bases not matched to a gene: 6. This CDR3 region has 13 residues. The CDR3 DNA follows: TGTGCCAGCAGCGGGGGGACTAGTTTTGAGCAGTTCTTC. It codes for CASSGGTSFEQFF.

The chain couples TRBV30 to TRBJ1-2; 8 bases map to TRBD1. CDR1 and CDR2 from the germline V gene are GTSNPN and SVGIG (reference sequence). The CDR3 spans 14 residues. J gave up 2 bases and V 4 bases, and 6 bases lay outside the gene matches. This chain's CDR3 is CAWTGGVMNYGYTF. DNA for the CDR3: TGTGCCTGGACAGGGGGCGTAATGAACTATGGCTACACCTTC.

The J gene is TRBJ1-2, the V gene TRBV5-1; D remains ambiguous. V was trimmed by 5 bases and J by 8 bases, leaving 25 bases between them. The CDR3 has 16 amino acids. The germline gives CDR1 SGHRS, CDR2 YFSETQ. CDR3 in DNA: TGCGCCAGCAGATTTGTGGGAGGGAGTCTGCGAGAGGGCTACACCTTC. Translation gives CASRFVGGSLREGYTF.

The chain uses TRBV5-1 and TRBJ2-3; 7 nucleotides match TRBD1. CDR1 is SGHRS and CDR2 is YFSETQ in the germline V gene. The trim removed 7 bases at V and 2 bases at J, leaving 4 bases unmatched. CDR3 size: 13 residues. CDR3 protein: CASEGTDTDTQYF. The CDR3 DNA reads as TGCGCCAGCGAAGGGACAGACACAGATACGCAGTATTTT. Full variable domain (remainder filled in from reference TRBV5-1 and TRBJ2-3): KAGVTQTPRYLIKTRGQQVTLSCSPISGHRSVSWYQQTPGQGLQFLFEYFSETQRNKGNFPGRFSGRQFSNSRSEMNVSTLELGDSALYLCASEGTDTDTQYFGPGTRLTVL.

To note about this clone: No DNA is shown, since the ends of the CDR3 on it are uncertain; the CDR3 is the one TCRdb lists. This sequence joins TRBV7-2 and TRBJ1-1; the table's D call, TRBD1, has no DNA check behind it. The CDR3 extends over 14 residues, inclusive of both ends. Germline CDR1 is SGHTA and CDR2 is FQGNSA. CDR3: CASSTSGQGTEAFF.

J is TRBJ2-1 and V is TRBV18, with TRBD2 identical over 7 bases. CDR1 and CDR2 (germline): KGHSH, LQKENI. CDR3 length equals 16 residues. The V and J ends lost 0 bases and 1 base, in that order; junction bases with no gene match: 3. The CDR3 loop is CASSPPVGRSYNEQFF. CDR3 bases: TGTGCCAGCTCACCACCGGTCGGGAGGTCCTACAATGAGCAGTTCTTC.

The chain couples TRBV6-6 to TRBJ1-3; the D is unclear. Germline CDR1 MNHNY, CDR2 SVGAGI (reference sequence). There are 16 residues in the CDR3. Trimming took off 4 bases at V and 0 bases at J, with 13 bases between the two ends. The DNA for the CDR3 is TGTGCCAGCAGTTTCCTCCCCCCGGGCTCTGGAAACACCATATATTTT. Translated: CASSFLPPGSGNTIYF.

Comments on this clone: At the DNA level, this CDR3 is encoded by other sequences in the same sample as well. The V gene is TRBV27, the J gene TRBJ2-1; 7 bases match TRBD1. V shed 5 bases and J 1 base; nucleotides not matched to a gene: 5. The CDR3 has 15 amino acids. Germline lookup yields CDR1 MNHEY and CDR2 SMNVEV (reference sequence). As DNA, the CDR3 is TGTGCCAGCAGTCCGGGACAGTCTTCCTACAATGAGCAGTTCTTC. Translation gives CASSPGQSSYNEQFF.

V usage is TRBV11-3 and J usage is TRBJ2-1; no definite D call. V gave up 0 bases and J gave up 7 bases, with 7 bases separating them. From germline, CDR1 is SGHNT and CDR2 YENEEA. The CDR3 loop spans 13 amino acids. The CDR3 loop is CASSLDFPNEQFF. CDR3 in DNA: TGTGCCAGCAGCTTAGATTTTCCGAATGAGCAGTTCTTC.

This rearrangement joins TRBV11-3 to TRBJ2-1, with D tentatively TRBD2 (6 bases). The CDR3 has 13 amino acids. Trimming cost V 1 base and J 8 bases, with 9 bases left between them. The germline V gene encodes CDR1 SGHNT and CDR2 YENEEA. The CDR3 DNA follows: TGTGCCAGCAGCTTAGTAGCGGTGGATGAGCAGTTCTTC. Residues: CASSLVAVDEQFF.

The rearrangement joins TRBV29-1 to TRBJ1-2, with 9 bases identical to TRBD1. J lost 8 bases, V lost 5 bases, and 6 bases had no gene match. This CDR3 spans 12 amino acids. The germline V gene encodes CDR1 SQVTM and CDR2 ANQGSEA. CDR3 amino acids: CSVQDRGEGYTF. The CDR3 DNA follows: TGCAGCGTTCAGGACAGGGGAGAAGGCTACACCTTC. Full variable domain (outside the CDR3, taken from reference TRBV29-1 and TRBJ1-2): SAVISQKPSRDICQRGTSLTIQCQVDSQVTMMFWYRQQPGQSLTLIATANQGSEATYESGFVIDKFPISRPNLTFSTLTVSNMSPEDSSIYLCSVQDRGEGYTFGSGTRLTVV.

This clone has a single count. The chain combines TRBV18 with TRBJ2-5; D is unclear. V was trimmed by 4 bases and J by 1 base, leaving 10 bases between them. The germline gives CDR1 KGHSH, CDR2 LQKENI. CDR3 length equals 14 residues. In DNA, the CDR3 is TGTGCCAGCTCACTAGCAGAGTTCCAAGAGACCCAGTACTTC. Translated, it gives CASSLAEFQETQYF. Full variable domain (remainder filled in from reference TRBV18 and TRBJ2-5): NAGVMQNPRHLVRRRGQEARLRCSPMKGHSHVYWYRQLPEEGLKFMVYLQKENIIDESGMPKERFSAEFPKEGPSILRIQQVVRGDSAAYFCASSLAEFQETQYFGPGTRLLVL.

The V call is TRBV5-1, the J call TRBJ1-1; maybe TRBD1 (6 bases). V lost 3 bases and J 3 bases, leaving 12 bases between the germline ends. This CDR3 spans 14 amino acids. Looked up from germline, CDR1 is SGHRS and CDR2 is YFSETQ. The CDR3 here is CASSSGGAYTEAFF. CDR3 in DNA: TGCGCCAGCAGCTCGGGGGGGGCGTACACTGAAGCTTTCTTT. The full variable domain, its missing parts supplied by reference TRBV5-1 and TRBJ1-1, is KAGVTQTPRYLIKTRGQQVTLSCSPISGHRSVSWYQQTPGQGLQFLFEYFSETQRNKGNFPGRFSGRQFSNSRSEMNVSTLELGDSALYLCASSSGGAYTEAFFGQGTRLTVV.

As DNA, the CDR3 is TGTGCCAGCTCAGCGAGGACTAGCGGGGGGACCTACGAGCAGTACGTC. The encoded protein is CASSARTSGGTYEQYV. The V and J genes are TRBV18 and TRBJ2-7; the match to TRBD2 covers 14 bases. V shed 5 bases, J shed 2 bases, and the junction held 5 bases outside the gene matches. Germline lookup yields CDR1 KGHSH and CDR2 LQKENI. The CDR3 sequence is 16 residues long.

The sample holds one count of this clone. The rearrangement links TRBV7-9 to TRBJ2-5; 7 bases fit TRBD2. V lost 5 bases and J lost 3; bases outside the gene matches: 9. Germline CDR1 SEHNR, CDR2 FQNEAQ (reference sequence). The CDR3 runs to 15 residues. CDR3 protein: CASSKWLAEKETQYF. The CDR3 region has the DNA TGTGCCAGCAGCAAGTGGCTAGCGGAAAAAGAGACCCAGTACTTC.

The CDR3 DNA is TGTGCCAGCAGTTACGGGGGGGGTAGTACTGAAGCTTTCTTT. Residues: CASSYGGGSTEAFF. The rearrangement joins TRBV6-6 to TRBJ1-1; D is perhaps TRBD1 (5 bases). The CDR3 is made up of 14 amino acids. The ends were cut back, 2 bases at V and 5 bases at J, with 12 bases in the middle. Germline CDR1 reads MNHNY; CDR2 reads SVGAGI (reference sequence).

The chain is built from TRBV4-1 and TRBJ2-3; the match to TRBD2 covers 7 bases. The CDR3 has 15 amino acids. Germline CDR1 MGHRA, CDR2 YSYEKL. Trimming at V came to 1 base and at J to 5 bases, leaving 6 bases not matched to a gene. CDR3 loop: CASSQVGVAGDTQYF. The CDR3 nucleotides are TGCGCCAGCAGCCAAGTAGGGGTAGCGGGAGATACGCAGTATTTT.

The chain has TRBV11-2 and TRBJ1-4, with D unclear. Trimming took 0 bases from V and 7 from J, leaving 9 bases between them. This CDR3 is built from 14 residues. CDR1 and CDR2 (germline): SGHAT, FQNNGV. CDR3 DNA sequence: TGTGCCAGCAGCTTAGATATCGGGTTTGAAAAACTGTTTTTT. The encoded protein is CASSLDIGFEKLFF.